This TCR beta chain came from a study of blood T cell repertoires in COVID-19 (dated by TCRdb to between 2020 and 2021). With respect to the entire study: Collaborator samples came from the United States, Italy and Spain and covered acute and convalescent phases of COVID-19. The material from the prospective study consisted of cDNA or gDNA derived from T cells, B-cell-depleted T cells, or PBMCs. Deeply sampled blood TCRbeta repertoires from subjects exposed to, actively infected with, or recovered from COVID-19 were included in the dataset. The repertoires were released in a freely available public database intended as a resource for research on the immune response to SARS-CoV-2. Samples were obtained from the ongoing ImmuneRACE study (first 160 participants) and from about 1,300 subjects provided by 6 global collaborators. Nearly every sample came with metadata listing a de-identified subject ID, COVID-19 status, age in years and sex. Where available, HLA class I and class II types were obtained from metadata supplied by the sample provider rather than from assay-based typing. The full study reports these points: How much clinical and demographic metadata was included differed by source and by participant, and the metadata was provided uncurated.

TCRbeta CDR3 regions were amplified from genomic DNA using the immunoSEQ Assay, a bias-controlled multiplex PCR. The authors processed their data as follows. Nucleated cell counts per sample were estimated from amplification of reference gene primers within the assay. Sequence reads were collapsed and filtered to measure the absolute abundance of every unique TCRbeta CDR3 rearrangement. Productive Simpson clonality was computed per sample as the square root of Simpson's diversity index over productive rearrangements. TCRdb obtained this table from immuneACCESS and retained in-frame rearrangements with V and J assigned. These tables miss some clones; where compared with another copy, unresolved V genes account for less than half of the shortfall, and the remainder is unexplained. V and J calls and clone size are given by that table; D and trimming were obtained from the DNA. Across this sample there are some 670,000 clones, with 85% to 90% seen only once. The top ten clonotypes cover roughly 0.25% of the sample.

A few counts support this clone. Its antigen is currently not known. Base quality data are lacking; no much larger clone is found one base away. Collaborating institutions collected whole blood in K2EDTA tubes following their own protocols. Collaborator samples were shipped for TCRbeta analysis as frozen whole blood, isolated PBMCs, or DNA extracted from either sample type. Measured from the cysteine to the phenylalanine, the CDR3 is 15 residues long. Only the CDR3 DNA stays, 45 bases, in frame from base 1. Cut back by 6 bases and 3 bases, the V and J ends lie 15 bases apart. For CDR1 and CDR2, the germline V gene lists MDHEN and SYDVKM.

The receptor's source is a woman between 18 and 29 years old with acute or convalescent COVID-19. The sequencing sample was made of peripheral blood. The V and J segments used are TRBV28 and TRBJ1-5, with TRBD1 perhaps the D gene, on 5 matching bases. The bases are TGTGCCAGCAGGAGACAGAAGCCATTCAATCAGCCCCAGCATTTT. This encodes CASRRQKPFNQPQHF.